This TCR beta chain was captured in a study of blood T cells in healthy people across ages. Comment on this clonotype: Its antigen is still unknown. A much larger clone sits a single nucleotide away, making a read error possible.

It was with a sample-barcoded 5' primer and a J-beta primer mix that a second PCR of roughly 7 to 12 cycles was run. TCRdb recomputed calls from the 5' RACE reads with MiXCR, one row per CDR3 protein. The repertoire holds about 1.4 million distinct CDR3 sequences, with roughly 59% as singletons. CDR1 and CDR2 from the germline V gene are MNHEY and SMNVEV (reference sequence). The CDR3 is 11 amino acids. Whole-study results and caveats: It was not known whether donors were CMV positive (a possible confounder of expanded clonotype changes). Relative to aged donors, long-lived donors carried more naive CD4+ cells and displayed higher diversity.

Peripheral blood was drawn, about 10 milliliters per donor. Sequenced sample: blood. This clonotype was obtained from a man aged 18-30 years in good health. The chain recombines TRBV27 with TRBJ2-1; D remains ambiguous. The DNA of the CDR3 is TGTGCCAGCAGTTTCTACAGTGAGCAGTTCTTC. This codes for CASSFYSEQFF.